A single sample is the source of the 19 T cell receptor beta chains below, sequenced in a study of T-cell reconstitution after alpha-beta-depleted transplantation in children. The authors prepared the TCRbeta library with unique molecular identifiers. A single record per CDR3 protein comes from TCRdb applying MiXCR to the PCR reads. Of approximately 500,000 distinct CDR3 sequences in the sample, roughly a tenth are singletons; the top ten hold about 2.1%. The material sequenced was PBMCs, taken before TCRalphabeta/CD19-depleted stem cell transplant. All receptors come from a child younger than 10 with inherited bone marrow failure, due to receive a stem cell transplant.

This clonotype was observed many times. The chain's CDR3 is CASSLEALSTDTQYF. The CDR3 nucleotides are TGTGCCAGCAGCTTAGAAGCTTTAAGCACAGATACGCAGTATTTT. The rearrangement uses TRBV7-8 and TRBJ2-3; unclear D gene. Trimming cost V 1 base and J 0 bases, with 8 bases left between them. The CDR3 sequence is 15 residues long. In germline, CDR1 is SGHVS, CDR2 FQNEAQ.

Many counts were recorded for this clonotype. V gene TRBV15 combines with J gene TRBJ2-3, with 9 bases lining up with TRBD2. Trimming at V came to 1 base and at J to 3 bases, leaving 5 bases not matched to a gene. The length of the CDR3 is 16 residues. Germline V CDR1 and CDR2: LNHNV, YYDKDF (reference sequence). DNA for the CDR3: TGTGCCACCAGCAGAGGGCTAGCGGGACTGACAGATACGCAGTATTTT. Its protein product is CATSRGLAGLTDTQYF.

This clonotype was recorded many times. The chain has TRBV7-9 and TRBJ2-3; a possible D gene is TRBD2 (6 bases). Trimming took 0 bases from V and 3 from J, leaving 16 bases between them. The CDR3 consists of 17 residues. Germline V gives CDR1 SEHNR, CDR2 FQNEAQ (reference sequence). As DNA, the CDR3 is TGTGCCAGCAGCTTAGCGCCGGATAGCGGTTCAACAGATACGCAGTATTTT. It yields the protein CASSLAPDSGSTDTQYF. Together with reference TRBV7-9 and TRBJ2-3, the CDR3 gives the full variable domain: DTGVSQNPRHKITKRGQNVTFRCDPISEHNRLYWYRQTLGQGPEFLTYFQNEAQLEKSRLLSDRFSAERPKGSFSTLEIQRTEQGDSAMYLCASSLAPDSGSTDTQYFGPGTRLTVL.

This clonotype was detected only a few times. V and J are TRBV7-9 and TRBJ2-7, with unresolved D. Germline-derived CDR1 and CDR2 are SEHNR and FQNEAQ (reference sequence). V gave up 5 bases and J gave up 3 bases, with 14 bases separating them. This CDR3 has 14 amino acids. CDR3 in amino acids: CASSPPWKNYEQYF. The DNA for the CDR3 is TGTGCCAGCAGCCCCCCTTGGAAAAACTACGAGCAGTACTTC.

This clonotype was observed at least ten times. The CDR3: CASSLGGVEAFF. The CDR3 region has the DNA TGTGCCAGCAGCTTAGGAGGGGTTGAAGCTTTCTTT. V usage is TRBV11-2 and J usage is TRBJ1-1; weak D call: TRBD1 (5 bases). CDR3 size: 12 residues. Trimming took 1 base from V and 7 from J, leaving 7 bases between them. Germline V gene data show CDR1 as SGHAT and CDR2 as FQNNGV.

This clonotype has ten or more counts. The V and J genes are TRBV5-5 and TRBJ2-7, with D unresolved. Germline V gene sequence: CDR1 SGHKS, CDR2 YYEKEE (reference sequence). The CDR3 is made up of 15 amino acids. Trimming removed 4 bases from V and 2 bases from J, with 16 bases in between. This CDR3 reads CASSPPSVIPYEQYF. For the CDR3, the DNA is TGTGCCAGCAGCCCCCCTAGTGTCATTCCCTACGAGCAGTACTTC.

This clonotype occurred many times. The chain employs TRBV20-1 and TRBJ1-5; unclear D gene. V was pared by 5 bases and J by 0 bases, with 8 bases between. CDR3 length equals 13 residues. Germline V gives CDR1 DFQATT, CDR2 SNEGSKA (reference sequence). CDR3 DNA sequence: TGCAGTGCTGCCGGCCATAGCAATCAGCCCCAGCATTTT. It codes for CSAAGHSNQPQHF.

V and J are TRBV18 and TRBJ2-5; no clear D gene. Germline-derived CDR1 and CDR2 are KGHSH and LQKENI. The CDR3 sequence is 14 residues long. The ends were cut back, 0 bases at V and 2 bases at J, with 7 bases in the middle. The CDR3 spells CASSPPFSQETQYF. CDR3 coding DNA: TGTGCCAGCTCACCACCTTTCTCTCAAGAGACCCAGTACTTC.

This clonotype was counted ten times or more. The J gene is TRBJ2-7, the V gene TRBV20-1; no firm D call. The CDR3 runs 12 residues. The V end lost 2 bases, the J end lost 3 bases, and 8 bases lay between the germline ends. The V gene's germline CDR1 is DFQATT and CDR2 SNEGSKA (reference sequence). CDR3 sequence reads: CSARSFVYEQYF. CDR3 DNA sequence: TGCAGTGCTAGATCTTTTGTCTACGAGCAGTACTTC.

The rearrangement joins TRBV28 to TRBJ2-4; unclear D gene. The V end lost 6 bases, the J end lost 3 bases, and 18 bases lay between the germline ends. This CDR3 spans 16 amino acids. The germline V gene encodes CDR1 MDHEN and CDR2 SYDVKM. The CDR3 protein is CASRVATGLVKNIQYF. The CDR3 DNA is TGTGCCAGCAGAGTCGCCACCGGTCTGGTCAAAAACATTCAGTACTTC. Drawing the rest from reference TRBV28 and TRBJ2-4, the complete variable domain is DVKVTQSSRYLVKRTGEKVFLECVQDMDHENMFWYRQDPGLGLRLIYFSYDVKMKEKGDIPEGYSVSREKKERFSLILESASTNQTSMYLCASRVATGLVKNIQYFGAGTRLSVL.

This chain joins TRBV12-3 or TRBV12-4 and TRBJ2-3, with a tentative D call TRBD2 (5 bases). Trimming shortened V by 6 bases and J by 5 bases, and 9 bases separated the two germline ends. There are 12 residues in the CDR3. In DNA form, the CDR3 reads TGTGCCAGCAGGGATCGGGGAGATACGCAGTATTTT. Its protein is CASRDRGDTQYF.

There are many counts of this clonotype. The gene calls are TRBV7-2 and TRBJ2-2, with 7 bases aligning to TRBD2. From germline, CDR1 is SGHTA and CDR2 FQGNSA. The V segment lost 11 bases and the J segment 1 base; nucleotides outside the gene matches: 7. This CDR3 spans 14 amino acids. The CDR3 DNA is TGTGCCGGGCGACTAGCAGTGAACACCGGGGAGCTGTTTTTT. This codes for CAGRLAVNTGELFF.

This clonotype was seen at least ten times. The rearrangement joins TRBV20-1 to TRBJ1-3; D gene unclear. This CDR3 comprises 13 residues. Trimming removed 1 base at V and 2 bases at J, with 6 bases between. Germline V gives CDR1 DFQATT, CDR2 SNEGSKA (reference sequence). The CDR3: CSARAQPGNTIYF. The CDR3 DNA sequence: TGCAGTGCTAGAGCTCAACCTGGAAACACCATATATTTT.

In its sample, this clonotype was seen a few times. This chain connects TRBV12-3 or TRBV12-4 to TRBJ1-2; D remains ambiguous. The CDR3 runs to 12 residues. The V end was cut by 5 bases, the J end by 10 bases, with 14 bases between. This CDR3 is CASSPFGVDYTF. The CDR3 DNA sequence: TGTGCCAGCAGTCCCTTCGGGGTCGACTACACCTTC.

In this sample, this clonotype turned up many times. This chain links TRBV20-1 with TRBJ2-7; 7 bases align to TRBD1. Germline V gene data show CDR1 as DFQATT and CDR2 as SNEGSKA (reference sequence). The CDR3 is made up of 14 amino acids. With 3 bases clipped from V and 5 bases from J, the junction kept 10 bases outside the gene matches. Written as DNA, the CDR3 is TGCAGTGCTAGGGGTCTGACAGGGAGTGACGAGCAGTACTTC. Amino acid sequence: CSARGLTGSDEQYF.

This clonotype was seen at least ten times. The chain joins TRBV4-3 to TRBJ2-4, with 10 bases fitting TRBD2. The CDR3 is 17 amino acids. The V and J ends lost 0 bases and 3 bases, in that order; junction bases with no gene match: 5. Germline CDR1 and CDR2: LGHNA and YSLEER. CDR3: CASSQDLSGRVKNIQYF. CDR3 coding DNA: TGCGCCAGCAGCCAAGATCTCAGCGGGAGGGTCAAAAACATTCAGTACTTC.

This clonotype was detected many times. The chain joins TRBV6-2 or TRBV6-3 to TRBJ2-1; D is possibly TRBD2 (6 bases). The CDR3 is 15 residues long. Trimming cost V 8 bases and J 2 bases, with 16 bases left between them. From germline, CDR1 is MNHEY and CDR2 SVGEGT. This chain's CDR3 is CASGAGPFPYNEQFF. CDR3 nucleotides: TGTGCCAGCGGGGCGGGACCCTTCCCCTACAATGAGCAGTTCTTC.

This clonotype was recorded at least ten times. V and J are TRBV28 and TRBJ1-4; maybe TRBD1 (6 bases). V shed 9 bases and J shed 2 bases, with 16 bases lying between them. Germline V lookup: CDR1 MDHEN, CDR2 SYDVKM. The CDR3 covers 15 residues. CDR3 region: CASQGGWATNEKLFF. The CDR3 nucleotides are TGTGCCAGTCAAGGGGGATGGGCTACTAATGAAAAACTGTTTTTT.

The V and J genes are TRBV6-2 or TRBV6-3 and TRBJ2-7; TRBD2 aligns across 7 bases. Germline lookup yields CDR1 MNHEY and CDR2 SVGEGT. This CDR3 is 16 amino acids long. J was trimmed by 0 bases and V by 2 bases; bases with no gene match: 7. The CDR3 DNA reads TGTGCCAGCAGTTACCCTAAGCGGGACCACTCCTACGAGCAGTACTTC. Its protein is CASSYPKRDHSYEQYF.